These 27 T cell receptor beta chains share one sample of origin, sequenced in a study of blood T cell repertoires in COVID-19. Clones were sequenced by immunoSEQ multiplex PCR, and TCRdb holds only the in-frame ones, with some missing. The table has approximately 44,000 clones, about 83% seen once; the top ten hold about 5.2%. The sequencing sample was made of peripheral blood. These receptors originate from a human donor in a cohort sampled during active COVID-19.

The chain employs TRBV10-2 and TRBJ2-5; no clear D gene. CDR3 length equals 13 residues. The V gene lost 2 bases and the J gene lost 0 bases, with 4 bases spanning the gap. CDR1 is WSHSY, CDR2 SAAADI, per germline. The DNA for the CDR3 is TGCGCCAGCAGTGAGCCGTACCAAGAGACCCAGTACTTC. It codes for CASSEPYQETQYF.

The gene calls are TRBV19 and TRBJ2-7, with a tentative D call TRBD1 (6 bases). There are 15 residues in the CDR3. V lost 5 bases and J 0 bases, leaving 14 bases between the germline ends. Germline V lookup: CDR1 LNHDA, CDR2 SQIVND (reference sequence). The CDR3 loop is CASSPRSGDSYEQYF. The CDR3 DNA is TGTGCCAGTAGTCCGCGATCAGGGGACTCCTACGAGCAGTACTTC. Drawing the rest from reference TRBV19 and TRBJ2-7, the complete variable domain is DGGITQSPKYLFRKEGQNVTLSCEQNLNHDAMYWYRQDPGQGLRLIYYSQIVNDFQKGDIAEGYSVSREKKESFPLTVTSAQKNPTAFYLCASSPRSGDSYEQYFGPGTRLTVT.

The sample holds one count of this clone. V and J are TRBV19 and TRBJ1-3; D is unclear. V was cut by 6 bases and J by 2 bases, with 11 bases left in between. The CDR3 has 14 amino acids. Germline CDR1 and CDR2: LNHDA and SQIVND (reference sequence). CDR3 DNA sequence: TGTGCCAGTAGGTCTCCGGGGACTGGAAACACCATATATTTT. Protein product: CASRSPGTGNTIYF.

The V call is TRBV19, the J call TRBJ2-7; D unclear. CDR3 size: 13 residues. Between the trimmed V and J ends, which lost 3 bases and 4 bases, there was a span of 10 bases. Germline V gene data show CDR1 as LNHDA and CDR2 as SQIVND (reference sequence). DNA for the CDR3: TGTGCCAGTAGTATGCGCCCCGCGTACGAGCAGTACTTC. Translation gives CASSMRPAYEQYF.

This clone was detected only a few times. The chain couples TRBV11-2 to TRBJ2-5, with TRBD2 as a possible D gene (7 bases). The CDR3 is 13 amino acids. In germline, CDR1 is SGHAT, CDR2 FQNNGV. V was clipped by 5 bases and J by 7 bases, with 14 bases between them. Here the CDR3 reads CASSVPGGVTQYF. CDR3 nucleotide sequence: TGTGCCAGCAGCGTGCCGGGGGGCGTGACCCAGTACTTC. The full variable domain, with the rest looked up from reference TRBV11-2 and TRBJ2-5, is EAGVAQSPRYKIIEKRQSVAFWCNPISGHATLYWYQQILGQGPKLLIQFQNNGVVDDSQLPKDRFSAERLKGVDSTLKIQPAKLEDSAVYLCASSVPGGVTQYFGPGTRLLVL.

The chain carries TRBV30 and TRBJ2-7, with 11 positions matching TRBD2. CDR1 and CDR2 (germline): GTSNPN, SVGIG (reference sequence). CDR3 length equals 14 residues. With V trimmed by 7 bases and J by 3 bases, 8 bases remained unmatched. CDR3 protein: CAFRPGLADYEQYF. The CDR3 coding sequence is TGTGCCTTCAGACCGGGACTAGCGGACTACGAGCAGTACTTC.

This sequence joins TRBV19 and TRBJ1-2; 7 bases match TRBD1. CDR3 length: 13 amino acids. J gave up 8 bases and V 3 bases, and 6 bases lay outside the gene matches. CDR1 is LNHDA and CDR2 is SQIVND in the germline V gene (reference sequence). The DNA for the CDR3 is TGTGCCAGTAGTATTGACAGGGCAAGCGGCTACACCTTC. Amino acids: CASSIDRASGYTF. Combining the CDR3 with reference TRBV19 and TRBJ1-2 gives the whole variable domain DGGITQSPKYLFRKEGQNVTLSCEQNLNHDAMYWYRQDPGQGLRLIYYSQIVNDFQKGDIAEGYSVSREKKESFPLTVTSAQKNPTAFYLCASSIDRASGYTFGSGTRLTVV.

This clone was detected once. The CDR3 nucleotides read TGTGCCAGCAGCTTATCCTGGGCGCGGGAGGAAAAACTGTTTTTT. This codes for CASSLSWAREEKLFF. This chain links TRBV7-9 with TRBJ1-4; D uncertain. Deletions cut 2 bases from V and 8 bases from J, with 15 bases between. In germline, CDR1 is SEHNR, CDR2 FQNEAQ (reference sequence). The CDR3 contains 15 residues.

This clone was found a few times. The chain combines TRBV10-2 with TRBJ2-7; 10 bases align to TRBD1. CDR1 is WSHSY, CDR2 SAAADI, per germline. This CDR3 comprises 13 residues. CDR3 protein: CASSESTDRGQSV. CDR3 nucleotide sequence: TGCGCCAGCAGTGAGTCGACCGACAGGGGGCAATCGGTC.

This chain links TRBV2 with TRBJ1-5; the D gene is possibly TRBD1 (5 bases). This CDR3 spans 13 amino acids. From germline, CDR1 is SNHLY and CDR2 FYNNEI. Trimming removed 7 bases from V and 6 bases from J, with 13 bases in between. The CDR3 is CASKSTGGQPQHF. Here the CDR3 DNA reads TGTGCCAGCAAGTCTACGGGGGGTCAGCCCCAGCATTTT.

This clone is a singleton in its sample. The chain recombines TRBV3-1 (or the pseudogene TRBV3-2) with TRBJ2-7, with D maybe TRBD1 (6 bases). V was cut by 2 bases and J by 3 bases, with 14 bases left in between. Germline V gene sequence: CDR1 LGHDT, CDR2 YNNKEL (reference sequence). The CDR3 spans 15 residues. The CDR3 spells CASSQSEGGRYEQYF. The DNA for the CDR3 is TGTGCCAGCAGCCAATCCGAAGGGGGACGCTACGAGCAGTACTTC.

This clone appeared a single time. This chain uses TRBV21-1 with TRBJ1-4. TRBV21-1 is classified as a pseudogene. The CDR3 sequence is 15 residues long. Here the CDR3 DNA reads TGTGCCAGCAGCAACTGGAGCCCAACTAATGAAAAACTGTTTTTT. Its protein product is CASSNWSPTNEKLFF.

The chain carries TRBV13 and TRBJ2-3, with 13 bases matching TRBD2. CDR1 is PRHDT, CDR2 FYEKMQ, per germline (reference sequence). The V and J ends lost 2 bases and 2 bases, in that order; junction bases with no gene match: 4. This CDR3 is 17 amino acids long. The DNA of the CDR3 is TGTGCCAGCAGCTTATCGGGACTAGCGGGGAACACAGATACGCAGTATTTT. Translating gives CASSLSGLAGNTDTQYF.

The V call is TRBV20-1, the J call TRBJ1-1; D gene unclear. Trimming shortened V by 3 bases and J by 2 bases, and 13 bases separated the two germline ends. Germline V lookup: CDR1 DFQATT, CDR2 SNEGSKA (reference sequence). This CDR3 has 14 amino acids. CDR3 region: CSASNEGRNTEAFF. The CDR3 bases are TGCAGTGCTAGTAATGAGGGCCGCAACACTGAAGCTTTCTTT.

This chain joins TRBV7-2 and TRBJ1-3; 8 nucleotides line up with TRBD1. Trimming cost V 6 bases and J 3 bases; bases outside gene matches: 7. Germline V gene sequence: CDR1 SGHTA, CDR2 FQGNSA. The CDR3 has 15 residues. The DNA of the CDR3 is TGTGCCAGCAGGACGCAGGGGGCTAGTGGAAACACCATATATTTT. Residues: CASRTQGASGNTIYF.

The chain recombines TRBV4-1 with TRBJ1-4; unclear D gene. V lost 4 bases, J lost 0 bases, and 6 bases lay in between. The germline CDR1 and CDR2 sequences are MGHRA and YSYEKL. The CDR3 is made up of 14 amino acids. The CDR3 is CASSLGSTNEKLFF. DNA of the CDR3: TGCGCCAGCAGCCTGGGCTCAACTAATGAAAAACTGTTTTTT.

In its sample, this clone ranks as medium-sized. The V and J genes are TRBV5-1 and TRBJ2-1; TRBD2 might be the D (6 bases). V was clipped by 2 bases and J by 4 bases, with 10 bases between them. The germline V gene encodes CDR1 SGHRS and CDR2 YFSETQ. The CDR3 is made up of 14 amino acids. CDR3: CASSLGGEYNEQFF. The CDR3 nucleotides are TGCGCCAGCAGCTTAGGAGGGGAGTACAATGAGCAGTTCTTC.

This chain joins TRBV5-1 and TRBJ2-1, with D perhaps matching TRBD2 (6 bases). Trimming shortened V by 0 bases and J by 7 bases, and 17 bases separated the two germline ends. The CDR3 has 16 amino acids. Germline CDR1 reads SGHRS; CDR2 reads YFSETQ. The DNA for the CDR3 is TGCGCCAGCAGCTTGGGTGGTGCGGGGTCTCGAAATGAGCAGTTCTTC. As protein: CASSLGGAGSRNEQFF.

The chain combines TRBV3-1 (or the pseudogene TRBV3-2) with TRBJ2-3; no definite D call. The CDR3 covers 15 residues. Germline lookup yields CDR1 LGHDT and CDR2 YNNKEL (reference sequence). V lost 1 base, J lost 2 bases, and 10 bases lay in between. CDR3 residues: CASSQATYPTDTQYF. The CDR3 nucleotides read TGTGCCAGCAGCCAAGCGACTTACCCCACAGATACGCAGTATTTT.

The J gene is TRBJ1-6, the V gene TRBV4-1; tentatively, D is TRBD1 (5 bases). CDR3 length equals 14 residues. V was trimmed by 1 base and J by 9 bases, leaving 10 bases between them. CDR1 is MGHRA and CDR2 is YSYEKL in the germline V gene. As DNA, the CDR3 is TGCGCCAGCAGCCAAGGCAGGGAGGGTTCACCCCTCCACTTT. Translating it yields CASSQGREGSPLHF.

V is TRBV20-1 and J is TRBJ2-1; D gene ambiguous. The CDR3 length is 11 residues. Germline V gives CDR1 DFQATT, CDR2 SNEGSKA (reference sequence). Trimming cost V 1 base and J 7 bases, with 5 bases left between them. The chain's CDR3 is CSARALNEQFF. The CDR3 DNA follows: TGCAGTGCTAGAGCTCTAAATGAGCAGTTCTTC.

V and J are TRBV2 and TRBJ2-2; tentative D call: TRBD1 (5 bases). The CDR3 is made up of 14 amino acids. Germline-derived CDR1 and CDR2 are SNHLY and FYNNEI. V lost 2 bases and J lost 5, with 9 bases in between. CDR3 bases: TGTGCCAGCAGTGAACAGAGACAGACCGGGGAGCTGTTTTTT. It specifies CASSEQRQTGELFF. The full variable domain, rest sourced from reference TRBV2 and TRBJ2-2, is EPEVTQTPSHQVTQMGQEVILRCVPISNHLYFYWYRQILGQKVEFLVSFYNNEISEKSEIFDDQFSVERPDGSNFTLKIRSTKLEDSAMYFCASSEQRQTGELFFGEGSRLTVL.

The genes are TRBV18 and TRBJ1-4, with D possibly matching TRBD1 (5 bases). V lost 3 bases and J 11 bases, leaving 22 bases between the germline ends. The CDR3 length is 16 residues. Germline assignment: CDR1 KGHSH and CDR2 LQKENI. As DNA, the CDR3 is TGTGCCAGCTCACCCGGTCTTAGCACACAGGCCCTCAAACTGTTTTTT. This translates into CASSPGLSTQALKLFF. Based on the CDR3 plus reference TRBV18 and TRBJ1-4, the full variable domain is NAGVMQNPRHLVRRRGQEARLRCSPMKGHSHVYWYRQLPEEGLKFMVYLQKENIIDESGMPKERFSAEFPKEGPSILRIQQVVRGDSAAYFCASSPGLSTQALKLFFGSGTQLSVL.

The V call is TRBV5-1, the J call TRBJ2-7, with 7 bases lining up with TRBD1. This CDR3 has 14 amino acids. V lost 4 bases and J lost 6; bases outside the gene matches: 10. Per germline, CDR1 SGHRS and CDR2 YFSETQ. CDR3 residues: CASSPPDRASEQYF. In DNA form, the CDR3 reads TGCGCCAGCAGCCCTCCCGACAGGGCTTCCGAGCAGTACTTC. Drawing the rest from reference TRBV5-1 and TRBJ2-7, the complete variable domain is KAGVTQTPRYLIKTRGQQVTLSCSPISGHRSVSWYQQTPGQGLQFLFEYFSETQRNKGNFPGRFSGRQFSNSRSEMNVSTLELGDSALYLCASSPPDRASEQYFGPGTRLTVT.

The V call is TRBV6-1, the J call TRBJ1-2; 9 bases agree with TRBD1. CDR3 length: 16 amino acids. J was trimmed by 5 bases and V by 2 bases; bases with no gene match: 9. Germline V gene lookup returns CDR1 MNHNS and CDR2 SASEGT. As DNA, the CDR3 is TGTGCCAGCAGTGAATTAAGGGGTGGGACAGGGTATGGCTACACCTTC. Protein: CASSELRGGTGYGYTF.

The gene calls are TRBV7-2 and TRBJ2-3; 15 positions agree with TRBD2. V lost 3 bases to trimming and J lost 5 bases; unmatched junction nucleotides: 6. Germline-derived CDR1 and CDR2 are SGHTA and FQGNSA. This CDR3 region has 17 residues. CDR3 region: CASSFPGTSGGLDTQYF. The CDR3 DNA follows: TGTGCCAGCAGCTTCCCCGGGACTAGCGGGGGGTTAGATACGCAGTATTTT.

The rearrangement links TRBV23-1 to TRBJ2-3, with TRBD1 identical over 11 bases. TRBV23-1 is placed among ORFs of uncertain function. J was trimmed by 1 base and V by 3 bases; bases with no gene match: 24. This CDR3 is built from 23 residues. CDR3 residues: CASSQPGRFRDRGAWYGTDTQYF. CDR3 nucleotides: TGCGCCAGCAGTCAGCCGGGTCGGTTTCGGGACAGGGGGGCTTGGTATGGCACAGATACGCAGTATTTT.